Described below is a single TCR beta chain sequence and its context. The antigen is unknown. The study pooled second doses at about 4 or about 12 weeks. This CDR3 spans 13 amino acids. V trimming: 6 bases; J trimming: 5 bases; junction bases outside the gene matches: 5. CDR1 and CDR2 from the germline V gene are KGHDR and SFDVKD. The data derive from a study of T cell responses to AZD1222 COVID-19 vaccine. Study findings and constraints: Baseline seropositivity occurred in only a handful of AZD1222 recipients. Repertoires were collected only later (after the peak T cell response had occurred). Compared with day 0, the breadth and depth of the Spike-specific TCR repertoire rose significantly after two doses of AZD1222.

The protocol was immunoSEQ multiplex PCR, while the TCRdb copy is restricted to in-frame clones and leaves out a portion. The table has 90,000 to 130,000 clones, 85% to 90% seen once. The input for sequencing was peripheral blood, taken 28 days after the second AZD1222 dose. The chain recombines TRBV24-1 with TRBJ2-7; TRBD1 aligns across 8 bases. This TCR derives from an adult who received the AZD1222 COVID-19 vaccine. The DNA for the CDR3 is TGTGCCACCAGTAGACAGGGGTTCGACGAGCAGTACTTC. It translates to CATSRQGFDEQYF.